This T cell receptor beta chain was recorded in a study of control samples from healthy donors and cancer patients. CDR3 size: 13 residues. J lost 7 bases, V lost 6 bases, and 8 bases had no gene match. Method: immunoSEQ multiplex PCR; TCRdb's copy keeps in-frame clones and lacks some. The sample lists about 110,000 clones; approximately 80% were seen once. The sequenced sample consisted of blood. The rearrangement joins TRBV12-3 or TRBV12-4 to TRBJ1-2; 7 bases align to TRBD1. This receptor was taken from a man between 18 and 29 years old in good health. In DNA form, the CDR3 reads TGTGCCAGCAGCCTCAGGGGGGATCGTGGCTACACCTTC. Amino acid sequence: CASSLRGDRGYTF.